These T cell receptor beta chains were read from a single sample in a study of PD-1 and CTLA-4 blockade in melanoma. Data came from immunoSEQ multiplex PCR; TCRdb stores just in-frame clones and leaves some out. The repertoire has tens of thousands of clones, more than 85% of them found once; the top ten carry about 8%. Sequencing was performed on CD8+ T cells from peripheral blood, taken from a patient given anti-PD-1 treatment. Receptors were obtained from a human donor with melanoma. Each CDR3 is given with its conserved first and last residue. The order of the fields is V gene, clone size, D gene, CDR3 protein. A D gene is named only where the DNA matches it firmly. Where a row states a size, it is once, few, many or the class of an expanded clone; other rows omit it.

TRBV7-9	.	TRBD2	CASSLPSGRAQDNEQFF
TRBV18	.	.	CASSHPDYPYEQYF
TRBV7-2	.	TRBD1	CASSLTGEYSPLHF
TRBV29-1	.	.	CSVEVPGRTDGYTF
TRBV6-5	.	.	CASSYSNPLAKNIQYF
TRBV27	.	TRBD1	CASSQTGISYEQYF
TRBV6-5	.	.	CASSFTGWNTEAFF
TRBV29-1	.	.	CSAPVPRSLRADTQYF
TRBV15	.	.	CATGQTNSPLHF
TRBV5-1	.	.	CASSNWDAQETQYF
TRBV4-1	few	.	CASSPGLGAQPQHF
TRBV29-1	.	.	CSAQGGEIYEQYF
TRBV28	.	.	CASTSGFGYEQYF
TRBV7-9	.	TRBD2	CASSPGLAGSWEQYF
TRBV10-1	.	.	CASSADQTNNPNEQFF
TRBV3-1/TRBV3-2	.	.	CASSQGGREETQYF
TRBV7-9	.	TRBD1	CASSLEPGQVAYEQYF
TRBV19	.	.	CASSLLPSSYNEQFF
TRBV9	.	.	CASSVVPYGSGANVLTF
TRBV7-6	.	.	CASSLDLGAKSYEQYF
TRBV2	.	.	CASSVETDKGWEKLFF
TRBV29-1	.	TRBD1	CSVESQGVQHF
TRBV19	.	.	CASSSGMNTEAFF
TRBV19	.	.	CASSSAAENSYEQYF
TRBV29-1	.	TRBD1	CSVGQENTGELFF
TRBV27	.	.	CASSLGPRETQYF
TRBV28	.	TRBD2	CASSSGLAGATDTQYF
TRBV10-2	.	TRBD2	CASSELAGSYEQYF
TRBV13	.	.	CASSLGGSGNTIYF
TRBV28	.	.	CASSRDPESGELFF
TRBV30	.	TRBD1	CAWSLGQGGNQPQHF
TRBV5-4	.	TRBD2	CASNDGTSRNEQYF
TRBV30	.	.	CAWSTWTTETQYF
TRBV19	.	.	CASSINMGGWTGELFF
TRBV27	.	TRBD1	CASSLTGSSYEQYF
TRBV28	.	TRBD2	CASSLVASGPISPYEQYF
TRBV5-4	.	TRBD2	CASSWGLAGSNTGELFF
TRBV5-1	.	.	CASSHRDFSYEQYF
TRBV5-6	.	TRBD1	CASSLVQGAETQYF
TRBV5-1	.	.	CASSFRDPEGETQYF
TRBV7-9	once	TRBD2	CASSPPSGGVDTQYF
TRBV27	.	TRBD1	CASGQGGEQFF
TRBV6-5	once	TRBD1	CASSPGTGEYNEQFF
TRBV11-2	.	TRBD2	CASSPPTSGTQETQYF
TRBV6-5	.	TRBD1	CASSRTGGNTGELFF
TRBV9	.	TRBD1	CASSPGQAWPGELFF
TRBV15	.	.	CATSKWDSNTEAFF
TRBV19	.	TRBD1	CATQGDSYNEQFF
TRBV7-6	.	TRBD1	CASSFNRGRGWNEQFF
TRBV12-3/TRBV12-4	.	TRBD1	CASSGQGVQPQHF